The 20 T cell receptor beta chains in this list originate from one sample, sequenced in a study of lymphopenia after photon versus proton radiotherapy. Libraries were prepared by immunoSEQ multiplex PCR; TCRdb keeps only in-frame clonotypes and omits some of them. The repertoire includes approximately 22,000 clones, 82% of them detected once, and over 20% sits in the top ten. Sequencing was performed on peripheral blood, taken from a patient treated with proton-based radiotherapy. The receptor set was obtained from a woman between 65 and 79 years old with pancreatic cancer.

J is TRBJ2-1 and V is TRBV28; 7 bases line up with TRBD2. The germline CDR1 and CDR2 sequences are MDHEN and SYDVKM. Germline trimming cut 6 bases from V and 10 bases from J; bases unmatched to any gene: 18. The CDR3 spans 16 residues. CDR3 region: CASSPQGSGSFREQFF. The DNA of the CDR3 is TGTGCCAGCAGCCCCCAGGGTAGCGGGTCCTTTAGGGAGCAGTTCTTC.

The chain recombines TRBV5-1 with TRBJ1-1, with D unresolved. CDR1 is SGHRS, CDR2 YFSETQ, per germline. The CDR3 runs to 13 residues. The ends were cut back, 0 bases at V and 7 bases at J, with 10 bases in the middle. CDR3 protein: CASSLAGALEAFF. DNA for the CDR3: TGCGCCAGCAGCTTGGCCGGTGCTCTTGAAGCTTTCTTT.

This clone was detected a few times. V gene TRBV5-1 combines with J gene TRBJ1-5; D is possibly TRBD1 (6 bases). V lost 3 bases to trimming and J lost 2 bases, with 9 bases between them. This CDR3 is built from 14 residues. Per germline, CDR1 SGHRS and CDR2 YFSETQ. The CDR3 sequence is CASSSEGGNQPQHF. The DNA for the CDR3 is TGCGCCAGCAGCTCGGAGGGGGGCAATCAGCCCCAGCATTTT.

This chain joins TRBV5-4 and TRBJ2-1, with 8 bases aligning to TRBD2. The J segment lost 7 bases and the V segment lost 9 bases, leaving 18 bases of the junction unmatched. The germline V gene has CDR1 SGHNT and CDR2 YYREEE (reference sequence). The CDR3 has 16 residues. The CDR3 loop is CATHSPSAGGGNEQFF. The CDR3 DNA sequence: TGTGCCACCCACTCCCCCTCGGCGGGAGGTGGTAATGAGCAGTTCTTC. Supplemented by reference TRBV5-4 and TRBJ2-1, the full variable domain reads ETGVTQSPTHLIKTRGQQVTLRCSSQSGHNTVSWYQQALGQGPQFIFQYYREEENGRGNFPPRFSGLQFPNYSSELNVNALELDDSALYLCATHSPSAGGGNEQFFGPGTRLTVL.

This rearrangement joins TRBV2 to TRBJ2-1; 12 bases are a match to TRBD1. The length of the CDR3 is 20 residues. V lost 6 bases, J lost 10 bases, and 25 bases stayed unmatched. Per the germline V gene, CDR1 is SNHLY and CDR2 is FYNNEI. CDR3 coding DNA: TGTGCCAGCAGAGCCGGGACAGGGGGCGCAGGGGTCCGATCCTCTTGGGAGCAGTTCTTC. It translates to CASRAGTGGAGVRSSWEQFF.

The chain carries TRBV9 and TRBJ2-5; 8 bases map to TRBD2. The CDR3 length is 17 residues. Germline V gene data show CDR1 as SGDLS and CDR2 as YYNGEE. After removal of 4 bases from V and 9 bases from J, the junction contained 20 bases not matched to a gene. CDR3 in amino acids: CASSPRRGRDIGGAQYF. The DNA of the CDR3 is TGTGCCAGCAGCCCGCGGAGAGGACGGGATATCGGGGGGGCCCAGTACTTC. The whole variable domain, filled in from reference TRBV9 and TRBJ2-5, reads DSGVTQTPKHLITATGQRVTLRCSPRSGDLSVYWYQQSLDQGLQFLIQYYNGEERAKGNILERFSAQQFPDLHSELNLSSLELGDSALYFCASSPRRGRDIGGAQYFGPGTRLLVL.

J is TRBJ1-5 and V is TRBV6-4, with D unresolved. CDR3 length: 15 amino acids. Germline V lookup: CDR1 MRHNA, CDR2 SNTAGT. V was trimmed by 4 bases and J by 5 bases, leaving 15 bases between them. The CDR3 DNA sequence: TGTGCCAGCAGTGGAAAAATTGGAAGGGATCAGCCCCAGCATTTT. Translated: CASSGKIGRDQPQHF.

CDR3 in amino acids: CASSLDSRNEKLFF. CDR3 nucleotide sequence: TGCGCCAGCAGCTTGGACAGCCGTAATGAAAAACTGTTTTTT. The rearrangement uses TRBV5-1 and TRBJ1-4; D remains ambiguous. V lost 0 bases, J lost 4 bases, and 7 bases lay in between. CDR3 length: 14 amino acids. The germline V gene encodes CDR1 SGHRS and CDR2 YFSETQ.

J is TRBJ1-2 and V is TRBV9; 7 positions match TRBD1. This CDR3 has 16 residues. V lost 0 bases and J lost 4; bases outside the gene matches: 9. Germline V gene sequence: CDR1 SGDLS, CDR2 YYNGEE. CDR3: CASSVGGTGVSYGYTF. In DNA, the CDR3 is TGTGCCAGCAGCGTAGGGGGAACAGGGGTGAGCTATGGCTACACCTTC.

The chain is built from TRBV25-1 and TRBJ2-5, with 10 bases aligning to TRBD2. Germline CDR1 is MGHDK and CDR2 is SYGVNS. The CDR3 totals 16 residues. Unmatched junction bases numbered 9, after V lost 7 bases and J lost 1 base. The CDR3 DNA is TGTGCCAGCACCTCCCGGACTAGCGGAACCCAAGAGACCCAGTACTTC. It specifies CASTSRTSGTQETQYF. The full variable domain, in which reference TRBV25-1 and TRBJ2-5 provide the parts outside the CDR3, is EADIYQTPRYLVIGTGKKITLECSQTMGHDKMYWYQQDPGMELHLIHYSYGVNSTEKGDLSSESTVSRIRTEHFPLTLESARPSHTSQYLCASTSRTSGTQETQYFGPGTRLLVL.

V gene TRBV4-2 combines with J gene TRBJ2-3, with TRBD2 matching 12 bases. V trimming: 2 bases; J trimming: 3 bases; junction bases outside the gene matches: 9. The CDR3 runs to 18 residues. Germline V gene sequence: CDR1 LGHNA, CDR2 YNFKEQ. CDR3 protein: CASSQLHPGTSGTDTQYF. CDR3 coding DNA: TGTGCCAGCAGCCAATTACATCCCGGGACTAGCGGGACAGATACGCAGTATTTT.

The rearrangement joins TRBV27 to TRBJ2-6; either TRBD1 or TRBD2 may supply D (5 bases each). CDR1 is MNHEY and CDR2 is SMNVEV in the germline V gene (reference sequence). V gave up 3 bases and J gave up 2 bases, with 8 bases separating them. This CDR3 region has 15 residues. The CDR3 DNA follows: TGTGCCAGCAGTTTGAGAGGGGCTGGGGCCAACGTCCTGACTTTC. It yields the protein CASSLRGAGANVLTF.

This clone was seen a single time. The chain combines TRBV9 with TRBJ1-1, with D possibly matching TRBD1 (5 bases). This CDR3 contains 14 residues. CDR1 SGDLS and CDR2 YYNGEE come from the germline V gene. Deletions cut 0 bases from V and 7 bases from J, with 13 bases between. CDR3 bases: TGTGCCAGCAGCGTAGCTGCCGGGACTCGTGAAGCTTTCTTT. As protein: CASSVAAGTREAFF.

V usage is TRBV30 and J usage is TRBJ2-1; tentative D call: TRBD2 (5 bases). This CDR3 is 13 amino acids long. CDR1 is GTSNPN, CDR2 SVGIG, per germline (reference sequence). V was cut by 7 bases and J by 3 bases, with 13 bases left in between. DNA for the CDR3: TGTGCCTTGGAGGTCTGGAGCTACAATGAGCAGTTCTTC. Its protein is CALEVWSYNEQFF.

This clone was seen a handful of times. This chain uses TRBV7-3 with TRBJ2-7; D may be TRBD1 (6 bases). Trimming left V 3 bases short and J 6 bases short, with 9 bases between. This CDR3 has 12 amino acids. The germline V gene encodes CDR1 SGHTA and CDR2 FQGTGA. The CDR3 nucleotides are TGTGCCAGCAGCTTGGGGGCGCCCGAGCAGTACTTC. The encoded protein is CASSLGAPEQYF.

Written as DNA, the CDR3 is TGTGCCAACCCCCGACAGACCTTAGCGGGAGGAGGCCAAGAGACCCAGTACTTC. Residues: CANPRQTLAGGGQETQYF. The chain carries TRBV28 and TRBJ2-5, with 10 nucleotides matching TRBD2. CDR3 size: 18 residues. With V trimmed by 10 bases and J by 1 base, 18 bases remained unmatched. Germline V gives CDR1 MDHEN, CDR2 SYDVKM.

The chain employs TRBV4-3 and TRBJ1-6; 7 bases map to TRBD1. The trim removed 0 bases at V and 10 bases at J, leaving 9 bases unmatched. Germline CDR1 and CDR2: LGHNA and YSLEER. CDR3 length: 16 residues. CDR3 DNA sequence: TGCGCCAGCAGCCAAGATTTACGACAGGGAGGCTCACCCCTCCACTTT. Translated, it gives CASSQDLRQGGSPLHF.

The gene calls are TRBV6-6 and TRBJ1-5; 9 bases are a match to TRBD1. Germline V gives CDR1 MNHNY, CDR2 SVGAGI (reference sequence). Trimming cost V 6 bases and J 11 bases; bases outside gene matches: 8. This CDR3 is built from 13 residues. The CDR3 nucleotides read TGTGCCAGCAGCCCCGGACAGGGGCTGGCCCAGCATTTT. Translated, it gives CASSPGQGLAQHF.

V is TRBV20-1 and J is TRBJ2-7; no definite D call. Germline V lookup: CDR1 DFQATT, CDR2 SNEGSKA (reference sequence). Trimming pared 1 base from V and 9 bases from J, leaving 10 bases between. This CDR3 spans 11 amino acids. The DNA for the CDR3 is TGCAGTGCTAGAGGAATCGACGGGCAGTACTTC. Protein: CSARGIDGQYF.

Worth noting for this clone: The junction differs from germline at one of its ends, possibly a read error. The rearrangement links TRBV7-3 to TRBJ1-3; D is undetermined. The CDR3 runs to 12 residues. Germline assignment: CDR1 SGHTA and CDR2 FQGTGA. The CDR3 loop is CASSLRPRRMHF. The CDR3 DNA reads TGTGCCAGCAGTTTAAGACCGCGCCGAATGCATTTT.